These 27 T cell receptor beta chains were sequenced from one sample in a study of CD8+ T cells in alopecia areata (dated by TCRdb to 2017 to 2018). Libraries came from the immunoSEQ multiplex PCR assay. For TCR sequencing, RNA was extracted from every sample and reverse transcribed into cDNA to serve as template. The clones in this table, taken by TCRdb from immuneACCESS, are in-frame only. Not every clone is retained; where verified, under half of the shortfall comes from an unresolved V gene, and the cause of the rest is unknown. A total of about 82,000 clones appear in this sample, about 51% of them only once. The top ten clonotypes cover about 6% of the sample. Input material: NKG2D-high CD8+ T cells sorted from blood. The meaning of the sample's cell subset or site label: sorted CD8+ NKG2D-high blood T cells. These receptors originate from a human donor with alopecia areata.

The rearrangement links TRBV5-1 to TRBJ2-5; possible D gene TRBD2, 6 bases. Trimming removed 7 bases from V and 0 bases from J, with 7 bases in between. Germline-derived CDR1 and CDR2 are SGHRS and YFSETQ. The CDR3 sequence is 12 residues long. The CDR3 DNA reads TGCGCCAGCGCGGGGTACCAAGAGACCCAGTACTTC. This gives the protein CASAGYQETQYF.

CDR3 residues: CASSPPRGPQHF. CDR3 DNA: TGTGCCAGCAGCCCCCCCCGAGGGCCCCAGCATTTT. This sequence joins TRBV28 and TRBJ1-5; D gene uncertain. The ends were cut back, 6 bases at V and 9 bases at J, with 12 bases in the middle. From germline, CDR1 is MDHEN and CDR2 SYDVKM. This CDR3 comprises 12 residues.

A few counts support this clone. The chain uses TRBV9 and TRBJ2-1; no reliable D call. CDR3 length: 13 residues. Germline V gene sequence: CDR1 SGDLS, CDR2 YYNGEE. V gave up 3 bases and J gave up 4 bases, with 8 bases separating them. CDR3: CASSATEYNEQFF. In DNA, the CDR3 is TGTGCCAGCAGCGCGACGGAGTACAATGAGCAGTTCTTC.

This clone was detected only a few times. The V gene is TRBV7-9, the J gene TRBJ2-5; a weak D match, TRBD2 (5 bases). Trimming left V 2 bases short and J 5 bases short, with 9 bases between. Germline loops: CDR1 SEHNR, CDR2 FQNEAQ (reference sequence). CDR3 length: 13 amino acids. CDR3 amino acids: CASSLSGMETQYF. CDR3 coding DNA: TGTGCCAGCAGCTTATCGGGGATGGAGACCCAGTACTTC. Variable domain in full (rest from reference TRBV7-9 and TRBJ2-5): DTGVSQNPRHKITKRGQNVTFRCDPISEHNRLYWYRQTLGQGPEFLTYFQNEAQLEKSRLLSDRFSAERPKGSFSTLEIQRTEQGDSAMYLCASSLSGMETQYFGPGTRLLVL.

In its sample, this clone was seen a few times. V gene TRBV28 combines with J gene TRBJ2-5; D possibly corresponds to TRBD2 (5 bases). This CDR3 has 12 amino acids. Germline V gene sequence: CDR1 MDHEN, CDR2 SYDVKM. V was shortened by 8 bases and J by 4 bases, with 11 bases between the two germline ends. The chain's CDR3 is CASVRAGETQYF. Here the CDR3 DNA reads TGTGCCAGCGTCCGGGCGGGAGAGACCCAGTACTTC.

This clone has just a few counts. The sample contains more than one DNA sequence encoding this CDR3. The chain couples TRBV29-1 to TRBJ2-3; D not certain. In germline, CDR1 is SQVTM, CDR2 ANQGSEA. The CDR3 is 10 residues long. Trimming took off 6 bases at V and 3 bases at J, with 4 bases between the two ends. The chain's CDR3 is CSVATDTQYF. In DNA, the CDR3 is TGCAGCGTAGCAACAGATACGCAGTATTTT.

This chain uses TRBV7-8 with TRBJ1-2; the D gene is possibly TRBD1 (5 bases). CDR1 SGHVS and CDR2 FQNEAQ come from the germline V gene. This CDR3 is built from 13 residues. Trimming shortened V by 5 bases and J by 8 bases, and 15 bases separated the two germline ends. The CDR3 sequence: CASSGWDLLGYTF. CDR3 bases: TGTGCCAGCAGCGGATGGGACCTGCTAGGCTACACCTTC.

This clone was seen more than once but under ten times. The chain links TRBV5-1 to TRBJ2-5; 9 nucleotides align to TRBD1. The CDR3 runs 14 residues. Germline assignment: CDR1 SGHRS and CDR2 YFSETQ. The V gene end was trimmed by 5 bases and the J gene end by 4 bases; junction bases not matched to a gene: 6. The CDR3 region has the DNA TGCGCCAGCAGGCTGGGACAGGGTGGAGAGACCCAGTACTTC. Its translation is CASRLGQGGETQYF.

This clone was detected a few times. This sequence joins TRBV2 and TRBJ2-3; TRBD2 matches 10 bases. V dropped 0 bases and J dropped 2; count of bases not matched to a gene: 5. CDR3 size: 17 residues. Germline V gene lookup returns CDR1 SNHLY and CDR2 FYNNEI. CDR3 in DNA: TGTGCCAGCAGTGAAGCGCGCCTAGCGGGGGACACAGATACGCAGTATTTT. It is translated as CASSEARLAGDTDTQYF.

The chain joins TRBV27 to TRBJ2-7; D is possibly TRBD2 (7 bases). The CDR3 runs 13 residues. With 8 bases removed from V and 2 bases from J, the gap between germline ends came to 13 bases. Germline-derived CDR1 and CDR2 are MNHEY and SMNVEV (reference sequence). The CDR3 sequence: CASEGGETYEQYF. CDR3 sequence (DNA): TGTGCCAGCGAGGGGGGGGAAACCTACGAGCAGTACTTC.

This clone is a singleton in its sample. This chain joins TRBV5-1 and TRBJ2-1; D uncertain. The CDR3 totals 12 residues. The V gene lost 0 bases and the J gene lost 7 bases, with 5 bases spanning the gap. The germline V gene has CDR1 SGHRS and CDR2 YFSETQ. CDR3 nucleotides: TGCGCCAGCAGCTTGGGGGATAATGAGCAGTTCTTC. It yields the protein CASSLGDNEQFF.

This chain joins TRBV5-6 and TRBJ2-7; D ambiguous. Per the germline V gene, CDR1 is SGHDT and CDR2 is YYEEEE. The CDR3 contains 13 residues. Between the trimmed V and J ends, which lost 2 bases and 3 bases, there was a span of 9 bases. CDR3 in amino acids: CASSFYEDYEQYF. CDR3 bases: TGTGCCAGCAGCTTTTACGAGGACTACGAGCAGTACTTC.

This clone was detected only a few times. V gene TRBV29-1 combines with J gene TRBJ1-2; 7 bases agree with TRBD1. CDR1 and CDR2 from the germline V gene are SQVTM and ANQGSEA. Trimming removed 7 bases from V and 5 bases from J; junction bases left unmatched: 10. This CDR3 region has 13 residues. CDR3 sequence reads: CSATGTDSYGYTF. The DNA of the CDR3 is TGCAGCGCTACCGGGACAGATTCTTATGGCTACACCTTC.

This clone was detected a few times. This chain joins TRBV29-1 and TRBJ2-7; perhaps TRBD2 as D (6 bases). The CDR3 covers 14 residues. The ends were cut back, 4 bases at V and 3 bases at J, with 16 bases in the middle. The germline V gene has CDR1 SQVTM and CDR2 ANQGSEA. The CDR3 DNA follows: TGCAGCGTTGGGGGCCCGGGAGACCGCTACGAGCAGTACTTC. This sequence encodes CSVGGPGDRYEQYF.

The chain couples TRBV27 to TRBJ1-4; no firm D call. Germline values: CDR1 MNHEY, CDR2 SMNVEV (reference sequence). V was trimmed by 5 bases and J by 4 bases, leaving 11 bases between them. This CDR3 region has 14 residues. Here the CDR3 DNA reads TGTGCCAGCAGTATCGGACGGTATAATGAAAAACTGTTTTTT. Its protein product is CASSIGRYNEKLFF.

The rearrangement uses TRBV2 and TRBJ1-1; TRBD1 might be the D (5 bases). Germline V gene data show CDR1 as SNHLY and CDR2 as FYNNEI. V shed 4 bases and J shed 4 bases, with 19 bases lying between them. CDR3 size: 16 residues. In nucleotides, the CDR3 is TGTGCCAGCAGTGCTTTTATCCGGGACTTTGTCACTGAAGCTTTCTTT. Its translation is CASSAFIRDFVTEAFF.

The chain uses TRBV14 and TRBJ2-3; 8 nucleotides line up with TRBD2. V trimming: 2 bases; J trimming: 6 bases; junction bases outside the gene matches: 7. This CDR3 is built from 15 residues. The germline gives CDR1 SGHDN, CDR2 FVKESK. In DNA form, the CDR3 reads TGTGCCAGCAGCCAAAGGACTAGCACGGTGGATACGCAGTATTTT. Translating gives CASSQRTSTVDTQYF.

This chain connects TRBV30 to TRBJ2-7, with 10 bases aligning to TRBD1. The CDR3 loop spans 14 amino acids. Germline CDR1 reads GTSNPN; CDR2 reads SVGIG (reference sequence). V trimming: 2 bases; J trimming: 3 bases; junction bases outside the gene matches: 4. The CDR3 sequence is CAWSPGTGDYEQYF. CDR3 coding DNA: TGTGCCTGGAGTCCAGGGACAGGGGACTACGAGCAGTACTTC. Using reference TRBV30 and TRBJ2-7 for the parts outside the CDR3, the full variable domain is SQTIHQWPATLVQPVGSPLSLECTVEGTSNPNLYWYRQAAGRGLQLLFYSVGIGQISSEVPQNLSASRPQDRQFILSSKKLLLSDSGFYLCAWSPGTGDYEQYFGPGTRLTVT.

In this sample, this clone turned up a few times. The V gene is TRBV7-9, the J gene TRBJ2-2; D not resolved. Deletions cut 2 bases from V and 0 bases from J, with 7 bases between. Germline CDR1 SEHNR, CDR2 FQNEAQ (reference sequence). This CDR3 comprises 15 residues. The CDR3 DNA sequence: TGTGCCAGCAGCTTAAACTCAGCGAACACCGGGGAGCTGTTTTTT. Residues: CASSLNSANTGELFF.

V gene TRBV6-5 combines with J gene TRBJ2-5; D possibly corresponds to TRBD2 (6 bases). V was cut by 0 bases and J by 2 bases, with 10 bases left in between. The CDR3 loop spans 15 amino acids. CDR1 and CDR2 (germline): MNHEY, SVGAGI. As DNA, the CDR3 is TGTGCCAGCAGTTACTCGATAGGGAGGCAAGAGACCCAGTACTTC. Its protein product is CASSYSIGRQETQYF.

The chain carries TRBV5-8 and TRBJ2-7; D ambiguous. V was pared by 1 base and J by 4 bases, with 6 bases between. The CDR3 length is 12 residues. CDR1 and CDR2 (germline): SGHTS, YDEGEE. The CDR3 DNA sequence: TGTGCCAGCAGCTTGTGGGAATACGAGCAGTACTTC. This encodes CASSLWEYEQYF. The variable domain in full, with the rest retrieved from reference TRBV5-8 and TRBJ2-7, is EAGVTQSPTHLIKTRGQQATLRCSPISGHTSVYWYQQALGLGLQFLLWYDEGEERNRGNFPPRFSGRQFPNYSSELNVNALELEDSALYLCASSLWEYEQYFGPGTRLTVT.

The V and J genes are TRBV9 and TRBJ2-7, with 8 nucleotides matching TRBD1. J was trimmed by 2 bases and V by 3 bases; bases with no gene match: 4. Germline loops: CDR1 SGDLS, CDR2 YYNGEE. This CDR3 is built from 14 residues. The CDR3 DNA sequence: TGTGCCAGCAGCGGTCCGGGACAGGCCTACGAGCAGTACTTC. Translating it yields CASSGPGQAYEQYF.

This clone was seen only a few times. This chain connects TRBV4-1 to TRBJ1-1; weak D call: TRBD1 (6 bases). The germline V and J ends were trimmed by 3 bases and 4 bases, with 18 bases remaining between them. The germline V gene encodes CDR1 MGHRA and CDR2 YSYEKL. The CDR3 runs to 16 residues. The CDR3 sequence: CASSHSLSGEGTEAFF. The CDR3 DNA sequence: TGCGCCAGCAGCCACTCTCTTTCAGGGGAGGGCACTGAAGCTTTCTTT.

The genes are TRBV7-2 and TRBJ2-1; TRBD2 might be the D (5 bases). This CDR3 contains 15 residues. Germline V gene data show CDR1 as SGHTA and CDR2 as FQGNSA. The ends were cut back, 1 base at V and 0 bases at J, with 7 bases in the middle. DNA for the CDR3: TGTGCCAGCAGCTTAGTTGGGAGCTCCTACAATGAGCAGTTCTTC. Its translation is CASSLVGSSYNEQFF.

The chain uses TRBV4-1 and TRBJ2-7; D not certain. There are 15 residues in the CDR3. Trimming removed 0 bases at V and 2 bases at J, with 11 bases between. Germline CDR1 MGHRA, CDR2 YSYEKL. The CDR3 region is CASSQDDSFTYEQYF. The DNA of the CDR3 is TGCGCCAGCAGCCAAGATGACTCTTTTACCTACGAGCAGTACTTC.

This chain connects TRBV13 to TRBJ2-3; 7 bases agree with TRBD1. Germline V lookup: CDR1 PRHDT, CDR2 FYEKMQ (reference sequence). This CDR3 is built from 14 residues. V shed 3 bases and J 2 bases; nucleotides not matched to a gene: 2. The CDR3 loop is CASSFGTDTDTQYF. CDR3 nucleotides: TGTGCCAGCAGCTTCGGGACAGACACAGATACGCAGTATTTT.

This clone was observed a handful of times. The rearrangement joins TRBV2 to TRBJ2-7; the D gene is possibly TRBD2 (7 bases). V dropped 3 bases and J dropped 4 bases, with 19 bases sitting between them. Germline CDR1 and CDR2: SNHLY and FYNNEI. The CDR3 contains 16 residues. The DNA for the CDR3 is TGTGCCAGCAGTGACGGGGGCCGCGGGGGAGGGTACGAGCAGTACTTC. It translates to CASSDGGRGGGYEQYF.